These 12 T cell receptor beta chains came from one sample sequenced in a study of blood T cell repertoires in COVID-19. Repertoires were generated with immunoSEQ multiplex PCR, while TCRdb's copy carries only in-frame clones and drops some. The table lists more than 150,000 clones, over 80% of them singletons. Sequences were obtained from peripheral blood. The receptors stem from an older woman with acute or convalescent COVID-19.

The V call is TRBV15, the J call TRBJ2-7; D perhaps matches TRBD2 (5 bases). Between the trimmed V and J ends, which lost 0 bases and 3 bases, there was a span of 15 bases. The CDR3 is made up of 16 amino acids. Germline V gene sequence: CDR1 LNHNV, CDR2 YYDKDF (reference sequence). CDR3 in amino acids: CATSRDSRGQNYEQYF. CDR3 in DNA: TGTGCCACCAGCAGAGATTCCCGGGGTCAGAACTACGAGCAGTACTTC. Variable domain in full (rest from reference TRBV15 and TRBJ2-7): DAMVIQNPRYQVTQFGKPVTLSCSQTLNHNVMYWYQQKSSQAPKLLFHYYDKDFNNEADTPDNFQSRRPNTSFCFLDIRSPGLGDTAMYLCATSRDSRGQNYEQYFGPGTRLTVT.

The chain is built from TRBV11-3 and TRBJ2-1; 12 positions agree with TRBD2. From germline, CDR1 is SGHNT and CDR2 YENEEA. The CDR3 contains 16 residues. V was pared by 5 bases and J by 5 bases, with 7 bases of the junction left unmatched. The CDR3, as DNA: TGTGCCAGCAGCGGACAACTAGCGGGGGGAAACAATGAGCAGTTCTTC. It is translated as CASSGQLAGGNNEQFF. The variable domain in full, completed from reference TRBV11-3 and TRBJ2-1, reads EAGVVQSPRYKIIEKKQPVAFWCNPISGHNTLYWYLQNLGQGPELLIRYENEEAVDDSQLPKDRFSAERLKGVDSTLKIQPAELGDSAVYLCASSGQLAGGNNEQFFGPGTRLTVL.

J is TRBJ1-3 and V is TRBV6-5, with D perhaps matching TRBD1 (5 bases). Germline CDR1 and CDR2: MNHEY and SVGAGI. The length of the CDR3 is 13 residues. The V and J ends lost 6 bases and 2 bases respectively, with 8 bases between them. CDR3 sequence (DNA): TGTGCCAGCAGCCCAGGGACTGGAAACACCATATATTTT. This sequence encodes CASSPGTGNTIYF.

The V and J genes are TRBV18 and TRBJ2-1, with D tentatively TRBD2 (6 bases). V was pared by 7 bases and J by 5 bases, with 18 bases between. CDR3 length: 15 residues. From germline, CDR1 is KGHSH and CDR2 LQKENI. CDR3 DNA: TGTGCCAGCTTGCCGGTAGACAGACTAGACAATGAGCAGTTCTTC. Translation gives CASLPVDRLDNEQFF.

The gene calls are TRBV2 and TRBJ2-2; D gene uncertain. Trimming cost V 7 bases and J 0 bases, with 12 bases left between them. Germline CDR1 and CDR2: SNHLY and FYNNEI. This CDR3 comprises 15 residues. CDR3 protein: CASKSDTPNTGELFF. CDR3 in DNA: TGTGCCAGCAAATCTGACACCCCGAACACCGGGGAGCTGTTTTTT.

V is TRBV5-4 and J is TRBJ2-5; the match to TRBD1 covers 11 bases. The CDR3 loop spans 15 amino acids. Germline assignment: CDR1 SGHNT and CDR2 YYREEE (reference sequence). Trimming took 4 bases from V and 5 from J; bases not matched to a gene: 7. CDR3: CASSTGTGGQETQYF. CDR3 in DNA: TGTGCCAGCAGCACAGGGACAGGGGGGCAGGAGACCCAGTACTTC.

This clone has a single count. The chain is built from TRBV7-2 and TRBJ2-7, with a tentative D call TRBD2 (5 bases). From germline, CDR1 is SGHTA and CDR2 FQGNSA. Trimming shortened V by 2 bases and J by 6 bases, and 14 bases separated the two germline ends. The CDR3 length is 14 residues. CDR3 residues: CASSLRPSLGEQYF. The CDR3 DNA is TGTGCCAGCAGCTTACGTCCTAGCCTCGGCGAGCAGTACTTC.

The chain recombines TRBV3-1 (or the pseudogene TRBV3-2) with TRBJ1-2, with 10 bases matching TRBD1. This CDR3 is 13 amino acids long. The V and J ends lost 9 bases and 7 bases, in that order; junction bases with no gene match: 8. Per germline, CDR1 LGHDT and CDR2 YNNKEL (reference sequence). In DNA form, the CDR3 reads TGTGCCAGTTCGACAGGGGGCCTAGGTGGCTACACCTTC. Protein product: CASSTGGLGGYTF.

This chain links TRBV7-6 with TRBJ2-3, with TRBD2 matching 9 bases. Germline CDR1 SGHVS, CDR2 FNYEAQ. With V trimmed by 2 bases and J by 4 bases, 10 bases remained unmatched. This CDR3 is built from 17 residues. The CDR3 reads CASSLLGGGAGSDTQYF. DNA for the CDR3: TGTGCCAGCAGCTTATTGGGCGGGGGGGCCGGCTCAGATACGCAGTATTTT.

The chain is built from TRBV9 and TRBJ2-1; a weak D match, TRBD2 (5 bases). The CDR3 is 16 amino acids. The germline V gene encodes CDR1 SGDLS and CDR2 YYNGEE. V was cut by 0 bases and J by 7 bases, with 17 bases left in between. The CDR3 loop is CASSVDLRGLGNEQFF. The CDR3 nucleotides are TGTGCCAGCAGCGTAGATTTACGGGGTTTGGGGAATGAGCAGTTCTTC. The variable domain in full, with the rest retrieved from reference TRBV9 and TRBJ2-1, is DSGVTQTPKHLITATGQRVTLRCSPRSGDLSVYWYQQSLDQGLQFLIQYYNGEERAKGNILERFSAQQFPDLHSELNLSSLELGDSALYFCASSVDLRGLGNEQFFGPGTRLTVL.

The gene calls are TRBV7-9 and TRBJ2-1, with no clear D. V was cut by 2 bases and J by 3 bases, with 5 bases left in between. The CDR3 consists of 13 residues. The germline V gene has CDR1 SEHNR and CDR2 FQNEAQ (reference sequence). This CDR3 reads CASSLNYYNEQFF. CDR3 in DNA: TGTGCCAGCAGCTTAAACTACTACAATGAGCAGTTCTTC.

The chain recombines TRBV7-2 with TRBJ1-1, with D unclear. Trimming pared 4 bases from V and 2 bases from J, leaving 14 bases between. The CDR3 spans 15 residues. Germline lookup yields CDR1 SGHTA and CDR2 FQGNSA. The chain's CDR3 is CASSSGRFGNTEAFF. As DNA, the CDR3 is TGTGCCAGCAGCTCCGGGAGGTTCGGAAACACTGAAGCTTTCTTT.